The T cell receptor beta chain described here comes from a study of human T cells and chemical hapten exposure. This sample's time point: patch test 1, 2 weeks after DPC sensitization. Treatment in this sample: therapeutic diphenylcyclopropenone sensitization with weekly scalp DPC. This CDR3 spans 15 amino acids. Germline lookup yields CDR1 WSHSY and CDR2 SAAADI. V lost 7 bases, J lost 7 bases, and 6 bases stayed unmatched. TCRdb ran MiXCR on the RACE reads and lists one entry per CDR3 protein. This table has roughly 200,000 distinct CDR3 sequences, around 22% appearing once. The clonotype was recovered from a woman aged 45 to 65 with alopecia areata. Some clones in this sample may be carry-over from other donors' samples. The genes are TRBV10-2 and TRBJ2-2, with 13 nucleotides matching TRBD2. The sequencing used whole blood, collected in connection with sensitization to the hapten diphenylcyclopropenone (DPC). The DNA for the CDR3 is TGCGCCAGCATTACGGGACTAGCGGGATTCGGGGAGCTGTTTTTT. This codes for CASITGLAGFGELFF.